A single sample gave rise to the 26 T cell receptor beta chains below, sequenced in a study of T cell responses to AZD1222 COVID-19 vaccine. Assay: immunoSEQ multiplex PCR; the TCRdb copy retains only in-frame clones and omits some. The sample shows roughly 45,000 clones, about three quarters of them seen only once. The specimen comprised peripheral blood, sampled on day 0 of AZD1222 vaccination. The receptors originated from an adult in good health.

The chain employs TRBV7-3 and TRBJ2-1; D may be TRBD2 (5 bases). V lost 2 bases and J lost 2, with 10 bases in between. The CDR3 length is 15 residues. CDR1 is SGHTA, CDR2 FQGTGA, per germline. CDR3 DNA: TGTGCCAGCAGCTTAGGCGGGTGGGCCTACAATGAGCAGTTCTTC. Amino acid sequence: CASSLGGWAYNEQFF.

This sequence joins TRBV7-9 and TRBJ2-5, with D possibly being TRBD1 or TRBD2 (5 bases each). From germline, CDR1 is SEHNR and CDR2 FQNEAQ (reference sequence). Trimming stripped 0 bases from V and 4 bases from J, with 12 bases between. This CDR3 has 15 residues. In DNA form, the CDR3 reads TGTGCCAGCAGCTTAGCCCTAACCGGGGCAGAGACCCAGTACTTC. Amino acid sequence: CASSLALTGAETQYF. The full variable domain, with the rest looked up from reference TRBV7-9 and TRBJ2-5, is DTGVSQNPRHKITKRGQNVTFRCDPISEHNRLYWYRQTLGQGPEFLTYFQNEAQLEKSRLLSDRFSAERPKGSFSTLEIQRTEQGDSAMYLCASSLALTGAETQYFGPGTRLLVL.

This rearrangement joins TRBV24-1 to TRBJ1-5, with no clear D. The CDR3 is made up of 14 amino acids. The V end lost 4 bases, the J end lost 4 bases, and 10 bases lay between the germline ends. Germline assignment: CDR1 KGHDR and CDR2 SFDVKD. The CDR3 nucleotides are TGTGCCACCAGTGACCCCGGGGTTAATCAGCCCCAGCATTTT. As protein: CATSDPGVNQPQHF.

The rearrangement joins TRBV5-1 to TRBJ2-1; TRBD2 matches 7 bases. Germline V gene data show CDR1 as SGHRS and CDR2 as YFSETQ. V lost 1 base and J lost 9; bases outside the gene matches: 7. The CDR3 totals 14 residues. The CDR3 nucleotides read TGCGCCAGCAGCTTGACTAGCGAACGCTTTGAGCAGTTCTTC. Amino acid sequence: CASSLTSERFEQFF.

The V gene is TRBV10-3, the J gene TRBJ1-5; 7 positions match TRBD1. After removal of 7 bases from V and 3 bases from J, the junction contained 6 bases not matched to a gene. CDR1 ENHRY and CDR2 SYGVKD come from the germline V gene. The CDR3 extends over 14 amino acids. CDR3 DNA: TGTGCCATCAACGAGGACAGGAACAATCAGCCCCAGCATTTT. This codes for CAINEDRNNQPQHF.

The V gene is TRBV6-2 or TRBV6-3, the J gene TRBJ1-5; possibly TRBD1 for D (5 bases). Per the germline V gene, CDR1 is MNHEY and CDR2 is SVGEGT. Trimming stripped 6 bases from V and 0 bases from J, with 18 bases between. This CDR3 has 17 amino acids. CDR3 DNA sequence: TGTGCCAGCAGCCGCCTGGGGACGGCATATAGCAATCAGCCCCAGCATTTT. Translating gives CASSRLGTAYSNQPQHF.

The genes are TRBV27 and TRBJ2-5, with TRBD1 matching 12 bases. From germline, CDR1 is MNHEY and CDR2 SMNVEV (reference sequence). The CDR3 sequence is 15 residues long. J lost 5 bases, V lost 6 bases, and 7 bases had no gene match. The CDR3 nucleotides are TGTGCCAGCAGCCACCGGGACAGGGGGCGGGAGACCCAGTACTTC. This encodes CASSHRDRGRETQYF.

This clone was seen a handful of times. The chain has TRBV19 and TRBJ2-7; TRBD2 agrees at 12 bases. V lost 6 bases to trimming and J lost 5 bases; unmatched junction nucleotides: 5. The germline gives CDR1 LNHDA, CDR2 SQIVND (reference sequence). The CDR3 loop spans 14 amino acids. The CDR3 region has the DNA TGTGCCAGTAGGACTAGCGGGAGTTCCCACGAGCAGTACTTC. Its translation: CASRTSGSSHEQYF.

The chain is built from TRBV29-1 and TRBJ1-4; possibly TRBD1 for D (5 bases). The CDR3 covers 13 residues. Between the trimmed V and J ends, which lost 6 bases and 4 bases, there was a span of 12 bases. The V gene's germline CDR1 is SQVTM and CDR2 ANQGSEA. In DNA, the CDR3 is TGCAGCGTGGTCCAGGGCTATAATGAAAAACTGTTTTTT. This sequence encodes CSVVQGYNEKLFF.

The CDR3 loop reads CASSRDRGETQYF. CDR3 nucleotides: TGTGCCAGCAGCCGGGACCGAGGAGAGACCCAGTACTTC. The rearrangement joins TRBV5-6 to TRBJ2-5; either TRBD1 or TRBD2 may fit D (5 bases each). The CDR3 sequence is 13 residues long. The V end lost 4 bases, the J end lost 4 bases, and 11 bases lay between the germline ends. CDR1 and CDR2 (germline): SGHDT, YYEEEE.

By share of the sample, this clone is medium-sized. The J gene is TRBJ1-1, the V gene TRBV29-1; TRBD1 agrees at 9 bases. Per germline, CDR1 SQVTM and CDR2 ANQGSEA. The CDR3 is made up of 13 amino acids. Trimming took 4 bases from V and 5 from J; bases not matched to a gene: 5. The CDR3 sequence: CSVVRTGATEAFF. In DNA, the CDR3 is TGCAGCGTTGTAAGGACAGGGGCGACTGAAGCTTTCTTT.

The J gene is TRBJ2-7, the V gene TRBV19, with D possibly TRBD1 on 6 matching bases. This CDR3 is 15 amino acids long. Germline CDR1 reads LNHDA; CDR2 reads SQIVND (reference sequence). Between the trimmed V and J ends, which lost 5 bases and 0 bases, there was a span of 14 bases. Written as DNA, the CDR3 is TGTGCCAGTAGTTCGGACAGCCGATCCTCCTACGAGCAGTACTTC. This translates into CASSSDSRSSYEQYF. The full variable domain, its missing parts supplied by reference TRBV19 and TRBJ2-7, is DGGITQSPKYLFRKEGQNVTLSCEQNLNHDAMYWYRQDPGQGLRLIYYSQIVNDFQKGDIAEGYSVSREKKESFPLTVTSAQKNPTAFYLCASSSDSRSSYEQYFGPGTRLTVT.

This chain uses TRBV19 with TRBJ1-2, with 7 bases identical to TRBD1. CDR1 LNHDA and CDR2 SQIVND come from the germline V gene (reference sequence). The CDR3 extends over 14 amino acids. With 6 bases clipped from V and 7 bases from J, the junction kept 11 bases outside the gene matches. CDR3 loop: CASRTTGTVSGYTF. DNA for the CDR3: TGTGCCAGTAGGACAACCGGGACAGTCTCTGGCTACACCTTC. Full variable domain (outside the CDR3, taken from reference TRBV19 and TRBJ1-2): DGGITQSPKYLFRKEGQNVTLSCEQNLNHDAMYWYRQDPGQGLRLIYYSQIVNDFQKGDIAEGYSVSREKKESFPLTVTSAQKNPTAFYLCASRTTGTVSGYTFGSGTRLTVV.

The chain combines TRBV20-1 with TRBJ1-6, with D tentatively TRBD1 (5 bases). This CDR3 contains 16 residues. Trimming took 3 bases from V and 5 from J, leaving 17 bases between them. Looked up from germline, CDR1 is DFQATT and CDR2 is SNEGSKA (reference sequence). In nucleotides, the CDR3 is TGCAGTGCTAGTCTGGGGGGGAACGGGAATAATTCACCCCTCCACTTT. This translates into CSASLGGNGNNSPLHF.

The chain carries TRBV2 and TRBJ1-2; weak D call: TRBD1 (6 bases). Between the trimmed V and J ends, which lost 8 bases and 3 bases, there was a span of 10 bases. The CDR3 runs to 12 residues. Germline V gene lookup returns CDR1 SNHLY and CDR2 FYNNEI. CDR3 coding DNA: TGTGCCAGCGGGGGGCCGGACTATGGCTACACCTTC. It specifies CASGGPDYGYTF.

The genes are TRBV19 and TRBJ1-6; TRBD1 matches at 7 bases. Trimming cost V 6 bases and J 6 bases; bases outside gene matches: 8. CDR3 length equals 15 residues. In germline, CDR1 is LNHDA, CDR2 SQIVND (reference sequence). The DNA of the CDR3 is TGTGCCAGTAGAAATGCGCAGGGGGGTAATTCACCCCTCCACTTT. As protein: CASRNAQGGNSPLHF.

This clone was counted a single time. The V gene is TRBV5-1, the J gene TRBJ2-3; the D is unclear. Looked up from germline, CDR1 is SGHRS and CDR2 is YFSETQ. This CDR3 region has 12 residues. The V and J ends lost 0 bases and 4 bases respectively, with 3 bases between them. CDR3 in DNA: TGCGCCAGCAGCTTGGTTTCAGATACGCAGTATTTT. It translates to CASSLVSDTQYF. Together with reference TRBV5-1 and TRBJ2-3, the CDR3 gives the full variable domain: KAGVTQTPRYLIKTRGQQVTLSCSPISGHRSVSWYQQTPGQGLQFLFEYFSETQRNKGNFPGRFSGRQFSNSRSEMNVSTLELGDSALYLCASSLVSDTQYFGPGTRLTVL.

Worth noting for this clone: Germline is not matched at one junction end, which may reflect a read error. V is TRBV7-7 and J is TRBJ2-1; tentatively, D is TRBD1 (5 bases). Germline V gene sequence: CDR1 SSHAT, CDR2 FNYEAQ (reference sequence). The CDR3 has 15 amino acids. Written as DNA, the CDR3 is TGTGCTAGCAGCTTAGGGGTGGGTACCACCGATGAGCAGTTCTTC. Amino acid sequence: CASSLGVGTTDEQFF. The complete variable domain, with remaining parts taken from reference TRBV7-7 and TRBJ2-1, reads GAGVSQSPRYKVTKRGQDVTLRCDPISSHATLYWYQQALGQGPEFLTYFNYEAQPDKSGLPSDRFSAERPEGSISTLTIQRTEQRDSAMYRCASSLGVGTTDEQFFGPGTRLTVL.

The chain carries TRBV5-1 and TRBJ1-2; 7 bases map to TRBD1. The CDR3 contains 15 residues. J lost 6 bases, V lost 0 bases, and 8 bases had no gene match. The germline CDR1 and CDR2 sequences are SGHRS and YFSETQ. In DNA form, the CDR3 reads TGCGCCAGCAGCTTGGTTCGGCAGGGGGGAAATGGCTACACCTTC. Its protein is CASSLVRQGGNGYTF.

J is TRBJ2-5 and V is TRBV5-1; 7 positions match TRBD1. CDR1 SGHRS and CDR2 YFSETQ come from the germline V gene. The CDR3 has 14 residues. J lost 4 bases, V lost 4 bases, and 7 bases had no gene match. In nucleotides, the CDR3 is TGCGCCAGCAGCGAAGACAGGGAAGGAGAGACCCAGTACTTC. Protein sequence: CASSEDREGETQYF.

The chain uses TRBV30 and TRBJ2-3; 11 positions match TRBD1. The germline V gene encodes CDR1 GTSNPN and CDR2 SVGIG (reference sequence). V lost 2 bases to trimming and J lost 14 bases; unmatched junction nucleotides: 18. This CDR3 has 16 amino acids. CDR3 protein: CAWSTGTGGQAGTWYF. CDR3 nucleotides: TGTGCCTGGAGTACTGGGACAGGGGGGCAGGCGGGAACATGGTATTTT.

This clone has just one count. The chain recombines TRBV6-5 with TRBJ1-3, with a tentative D call TRBD1 (5 bases). The CDR3 has 14 amino acids. V gave up 5 bases and J gave up 4 bases, with 12 bases separating them. Germline-derived CDR1 and CDR2 are MNHEY and SVGAGI. The CDR3 sequence is CASSPHWTGNTIYF. CDR3 coding DNA: TGTGCCAGCAGTCCACACTGGACAGGAAACACCATATATTTT.

The chain joins TRBV5-6 to TRBJ2-5; D gene unclear. Per germline, CDR1 SGHDT and CDR2 YYEEEE. The CDR3 consists of 15 residues. Trimming stripped 2 bases from V and 0 bases from J, with 11 bases between. The CDR3 DNA is TGTGCCAGCAGCTTCAGGCAGCCTAACCAAGAGACCCAGTACTTC. This gives the protein CASSFRQPNQETQYF.

This clone was counted between two and nine times. This chain joins TRBV19 and TRBJ1-6; 10 bases line up with TRBD1. The CDR3 is made up of 16 amino acids. The ends lost 5 bases at V and 7 bases at J; junction bases unmatched: 8. Germline V gene lookup returns CDR1 LNHDA and CDR2 SQIVND (reference sequence). CDR3 DNA: TGTGCCAGTAGTGAACTCGTGGGACAGGGGAATTCACCCCTCCACTTT. Amino acid sequence: CASSELVGQGNSPLHF.

V is TRBV6-2 or TRBV6-3 and J is TRBJ1-2, with D possibly being TRBD1 (6 bases). This CDR3 comprises 16 residues. V gave up 2 bases and J gave up 2 bases, with 15 bases separating them. Germline CDR1 reads MNHEY; CDR2 reads SVGEGT. CDR3 region: CASSYPRRGANYGYTF. DNA of the CDR3: TGTGCCAGCAGTTACCCCAGAAGGGGGGCCAACTATGGCTACACCTTC.

The rearrangement links TRBV27 to TRBJ1-6; D is undetermined. Germline CDR1 and CDR2: MNHEY and SMNVEV (reference sequence). The CDR3 extends over 14 amino acids. V was pared by 6 bases and J by 7 bases, with 13 bases between. The CDR3 region is CASSGFPANSPLHF. The DNA for the CDR3 is TGTGCCAGCAGCGGGTTCCCGGCAAATTCACCCCTCCACTTT.